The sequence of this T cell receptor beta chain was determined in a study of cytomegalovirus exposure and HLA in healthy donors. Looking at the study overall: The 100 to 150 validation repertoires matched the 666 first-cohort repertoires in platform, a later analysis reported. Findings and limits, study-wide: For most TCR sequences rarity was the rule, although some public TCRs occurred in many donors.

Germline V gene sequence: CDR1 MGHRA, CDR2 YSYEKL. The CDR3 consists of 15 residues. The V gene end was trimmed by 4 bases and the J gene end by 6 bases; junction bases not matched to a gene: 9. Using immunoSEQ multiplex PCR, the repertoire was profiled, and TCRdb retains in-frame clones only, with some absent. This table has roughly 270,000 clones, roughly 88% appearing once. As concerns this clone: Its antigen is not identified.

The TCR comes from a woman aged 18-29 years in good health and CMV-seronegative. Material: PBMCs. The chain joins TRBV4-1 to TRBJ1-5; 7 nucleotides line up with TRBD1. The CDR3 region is CASSLSPGGIQPQHF. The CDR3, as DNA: TGCGCCAGCAGCCTTTCCCCAGGGGGGATTCAGCCCCAGCATTTT.